This entry is about one T cell receptor beta chain. TCRdb analysed the 5' RACE reads with MiXCR anew, one entry per CDR3 protein. The sample lists about 140,000 distinct CDR3 sequences; approximately 15% were seen once. The sample is drawn from a study of T-cell memory formation after mild COVID-19. Study in general: Each donor largely had its own TCR clusters.

In germline, CDR1 is KGHSY, CDR2 FQNENV. The CDR3 sequence is 13 residues long. V was trimmed by 3 bases and J by 4 bases, leaving 9 bases between them. The chain has TRBV16 and TRBJ1-1; D is unresolved. The source is an adult woman who had mild COVID-19 (a few samples of this study predate the infection). Cell type and time point are not known. The source material was PBMCs or a T cell subset sorted from them (not recorded which). This CDR3 is CASSQVRGTEAFF. As DNA, the CDR3 is TGTGCCAGCAGCCAGGTCAGAGGCACTGAAGCTTTCTTT.